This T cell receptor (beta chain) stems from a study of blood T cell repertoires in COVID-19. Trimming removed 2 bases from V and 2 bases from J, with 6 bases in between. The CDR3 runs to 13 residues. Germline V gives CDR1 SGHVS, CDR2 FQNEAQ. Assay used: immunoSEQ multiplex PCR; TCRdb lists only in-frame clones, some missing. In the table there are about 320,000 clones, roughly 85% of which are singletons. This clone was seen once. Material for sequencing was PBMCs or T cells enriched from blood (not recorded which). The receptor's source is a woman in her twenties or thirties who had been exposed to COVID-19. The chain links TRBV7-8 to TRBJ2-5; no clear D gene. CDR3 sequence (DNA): TGTGCCAGCAGCTTACTAGAACAAGAGACCCAGTACTTC. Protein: CASSLLEQETQYF.